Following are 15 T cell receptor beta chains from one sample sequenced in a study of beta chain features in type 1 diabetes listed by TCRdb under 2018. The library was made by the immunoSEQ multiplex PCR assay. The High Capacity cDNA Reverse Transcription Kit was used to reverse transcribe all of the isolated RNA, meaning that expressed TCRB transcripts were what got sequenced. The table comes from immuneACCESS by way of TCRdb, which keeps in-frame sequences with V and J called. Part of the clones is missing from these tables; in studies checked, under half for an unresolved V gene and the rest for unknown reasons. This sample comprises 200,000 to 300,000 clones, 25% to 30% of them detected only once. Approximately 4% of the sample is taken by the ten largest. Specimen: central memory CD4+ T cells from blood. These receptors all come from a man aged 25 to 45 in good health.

The CDR3 protein is CASSFSTPRSGANVLTF. CDR3 sequence (DNA): TGTGCCAGCAGTTTTAGTACGCCTCGCTCTGGGGCCAACGTCCTGACTTTC. The chain combines TRBV27 with TRBJ2-6; D gene uncertain. CDR3 length: 17 amino acids. V dropped 3 bases and J dropped 0 bases, with 12 bases sitting between them. From germline, CDR1 is MNHEY and CDR2 SMNVEV (reference sequence). Full variable domain (rest looked up from reference TRBV27 and TRBJ2-6): EAQVTQNPRYLITVTGKKLTVTCSQNMNHEYMSWYRQDPGLGLRQIYYSMNVEVTDKGDVPEGYKVSRKEKRNFPLILESPSPNQTSLYFCASSFSTPRSGANVLTFGAGSRLTVL.

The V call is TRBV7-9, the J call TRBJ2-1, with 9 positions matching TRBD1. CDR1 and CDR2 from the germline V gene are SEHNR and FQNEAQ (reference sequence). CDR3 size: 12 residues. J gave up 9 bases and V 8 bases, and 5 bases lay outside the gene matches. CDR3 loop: CASSTGGPEQFF. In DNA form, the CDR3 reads TGTGCCAGCTCGACAGGGGGACCTGAGCAGTTCTTC.

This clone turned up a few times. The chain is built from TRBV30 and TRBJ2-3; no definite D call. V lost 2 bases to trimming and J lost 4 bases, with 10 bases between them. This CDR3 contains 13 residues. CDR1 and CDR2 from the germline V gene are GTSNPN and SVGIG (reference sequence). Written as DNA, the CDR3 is TGTGCCTGGAGTCCAAACCTGGCAGATACGCAGTATTTT. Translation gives CAWSPNLADTQYF.

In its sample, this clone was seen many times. The CDR3 DNA reads TGCGCCAGCAGCCAAGATGCTAGCGGCAATGAGCAGTTCTTC. Protein product: CASSQDASGNEQFF. The rearrangement links TRBV4-3 to TRBJ2-1, with TRBD2 identical over 7 bases. The germline CDR1 and CDR2 sequences are LGHNA and YSLEER. The CDR3 sequence is 14 residues long. V was clipped by 0 bases and J by 6 bases; unmatched bases: 2.

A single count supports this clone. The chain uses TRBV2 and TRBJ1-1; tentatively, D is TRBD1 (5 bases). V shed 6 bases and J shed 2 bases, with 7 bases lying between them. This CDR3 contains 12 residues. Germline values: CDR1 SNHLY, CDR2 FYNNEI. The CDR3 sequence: CASRRDNTEAFF. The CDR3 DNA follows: TGTGCCAGCAGGAGGGACAACACTGAAGCTTTCTTT.

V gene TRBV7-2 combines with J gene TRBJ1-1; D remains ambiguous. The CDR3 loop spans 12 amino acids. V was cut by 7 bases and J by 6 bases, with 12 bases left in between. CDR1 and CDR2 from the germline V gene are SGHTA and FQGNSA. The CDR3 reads CASTPHGAEAFF. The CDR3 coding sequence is TGTGCCAGCACCCCCCACGGGGCTGAAGCTTTCTTT.

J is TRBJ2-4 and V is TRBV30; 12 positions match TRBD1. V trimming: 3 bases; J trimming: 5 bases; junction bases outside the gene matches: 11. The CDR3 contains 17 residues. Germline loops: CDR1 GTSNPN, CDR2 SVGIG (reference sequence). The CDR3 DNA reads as TGTGCCTGGAGAGGGAGTCCCGGGACAGGGGGCGAAAACATTCAGTACTTC. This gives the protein CAWRGSPGTGGENIQYF.

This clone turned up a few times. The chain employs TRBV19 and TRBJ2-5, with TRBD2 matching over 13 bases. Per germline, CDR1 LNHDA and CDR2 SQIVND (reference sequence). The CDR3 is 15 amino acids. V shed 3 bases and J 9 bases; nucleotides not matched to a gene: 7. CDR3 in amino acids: CASSMGTSGAQAQYF. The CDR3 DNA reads TGTGCCAGTAGTATGGGGACTAGCGGGGCCCAGGCCCAGTACTTC.

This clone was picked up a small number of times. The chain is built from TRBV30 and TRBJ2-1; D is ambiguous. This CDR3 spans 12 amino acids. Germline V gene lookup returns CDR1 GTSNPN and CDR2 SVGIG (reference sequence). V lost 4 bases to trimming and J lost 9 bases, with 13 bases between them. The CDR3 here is CAWTPQKSEQFF. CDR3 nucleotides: TGTGCCTGGACCCCCCAAAAGAGTGAGCAGTTCTTC.

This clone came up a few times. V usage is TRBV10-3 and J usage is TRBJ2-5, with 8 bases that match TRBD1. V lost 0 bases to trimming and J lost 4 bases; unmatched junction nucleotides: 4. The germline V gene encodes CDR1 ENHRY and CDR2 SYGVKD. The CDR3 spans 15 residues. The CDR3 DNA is TGTGCCATCAGTGAGTCGACAGGGGAACGAGAGACCCAGTACTTC. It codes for CAISESTGERETQYF.

This CDR3 reads CASSLGYGPYTEAFF. CDR3 sequence (DNA): TGTGCCAGCAGCTTAGGATACGGGCCCTACACTGAAGCTTTCTTT. The chain uses TRBV7-9 and TRBJ1-1; D unresolved. This CDR3 is 15 amino acids long. V was shortened by 1 base and J by 3 bases, with 12 bases between the two germline ends. Germline V CDR1 and CDR2: SEHNR, FQNEAQ (reference sequence).

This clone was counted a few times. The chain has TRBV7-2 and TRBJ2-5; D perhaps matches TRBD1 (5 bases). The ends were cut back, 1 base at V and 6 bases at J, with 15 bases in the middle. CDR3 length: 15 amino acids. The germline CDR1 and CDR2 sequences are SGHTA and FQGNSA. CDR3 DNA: TGTGCCAGCAGCTTAGATGATCAGGGCGTGAAGACCCAGTACTTC. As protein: CASSLDDQGVKTQYF. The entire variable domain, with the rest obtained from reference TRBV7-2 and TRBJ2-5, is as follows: GAGVSQSPSNKVTEKGKDVELRCDPISGHTALYWYRQSLGQGLEFLIYFQGNSAPDKSGLPSDRFSAERTGGSVSTLTIQRTQQEDSAVYLCASSLDDQGVKTQYFGPGTRLLVL.

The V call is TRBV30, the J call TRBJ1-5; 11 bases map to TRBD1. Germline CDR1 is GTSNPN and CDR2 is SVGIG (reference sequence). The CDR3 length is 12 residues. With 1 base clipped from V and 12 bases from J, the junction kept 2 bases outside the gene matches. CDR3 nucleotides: TGTGCCTGGAGTGGGGACAGGGGGATCCAGCATTTT. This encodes CAWSGDRGIQHF.

The CDR3 reads CASSPGLADTGELFF. As DNA, the CDR3 is TGTGCCAGCAGCCCGGGACTAGCGGATACCGGGGAGCTGTTTTTT. The rearrangement links TRBV7-9 to TRBJ2-2; 11 positions match TRBD2. Germline V gene lookup returns CDR1 SEHNR and CDR2 FQNEAQ (reference sequence). Trimming cost V 5 bases and J 5 bases; bases outside gene matches: 4. The length of the CDR3 is 15 residues.

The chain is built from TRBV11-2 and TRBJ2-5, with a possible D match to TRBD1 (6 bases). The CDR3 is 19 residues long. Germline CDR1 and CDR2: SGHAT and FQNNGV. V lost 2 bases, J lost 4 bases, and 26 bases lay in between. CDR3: CASSLSEVTGHARPETQYF. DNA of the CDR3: TGTGCCAGCAGCTTATCAGAGGTTACAGGGCACGCACGGCCAGAGACCCAGTACTTC.